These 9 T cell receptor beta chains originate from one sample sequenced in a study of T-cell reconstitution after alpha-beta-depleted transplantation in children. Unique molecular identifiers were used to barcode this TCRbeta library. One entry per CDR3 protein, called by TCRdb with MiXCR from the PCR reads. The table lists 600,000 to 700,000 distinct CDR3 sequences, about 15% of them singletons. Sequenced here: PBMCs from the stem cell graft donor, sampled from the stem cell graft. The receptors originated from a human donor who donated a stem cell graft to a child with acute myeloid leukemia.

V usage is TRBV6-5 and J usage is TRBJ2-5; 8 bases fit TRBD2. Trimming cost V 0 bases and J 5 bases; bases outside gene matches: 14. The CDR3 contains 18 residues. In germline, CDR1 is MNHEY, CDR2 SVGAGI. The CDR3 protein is CASSYSPSSGPGGETQYF. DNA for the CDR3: TGTGCCAGCAGTTACTCCCCCTCTTCGGGCCCGGGGGGGGAGACCCAGTACTTC.

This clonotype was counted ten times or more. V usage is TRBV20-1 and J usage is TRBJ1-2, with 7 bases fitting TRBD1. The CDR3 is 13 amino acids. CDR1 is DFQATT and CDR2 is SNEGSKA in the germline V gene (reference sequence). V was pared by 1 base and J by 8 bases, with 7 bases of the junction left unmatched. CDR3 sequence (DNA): TGCAGTGCTAGAGTTGGGACAGCCTACGGCTACACCTTC. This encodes CSARVGTAYGYTF.

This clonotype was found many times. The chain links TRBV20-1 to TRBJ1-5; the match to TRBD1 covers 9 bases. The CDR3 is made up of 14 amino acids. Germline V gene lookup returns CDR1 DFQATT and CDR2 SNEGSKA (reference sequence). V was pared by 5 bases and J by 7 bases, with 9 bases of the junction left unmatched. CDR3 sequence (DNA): TGCAGTGCTCGCGAACAGGGGGCGCGACAGCCCCAGCATTTT. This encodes CSAREQGARQPQHF.

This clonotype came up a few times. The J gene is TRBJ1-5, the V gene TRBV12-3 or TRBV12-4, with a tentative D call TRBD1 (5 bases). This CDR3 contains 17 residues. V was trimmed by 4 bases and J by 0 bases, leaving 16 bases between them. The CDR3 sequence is CASSSDSGPYSNQPQHF. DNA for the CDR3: TGTGCCAGCAGTTCTGACAGCGGCCCATATAGCAATCAGCCCCAGCATTTT.

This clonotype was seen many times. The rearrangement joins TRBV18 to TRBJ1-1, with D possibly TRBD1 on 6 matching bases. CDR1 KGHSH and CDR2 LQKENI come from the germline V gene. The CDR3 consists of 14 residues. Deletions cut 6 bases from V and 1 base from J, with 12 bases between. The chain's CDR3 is CASSNGQQNTEAFF. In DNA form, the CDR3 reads TGTGCCAGCTCCAACGGACAGCAGAACACTGAAGCTTTCTTT.

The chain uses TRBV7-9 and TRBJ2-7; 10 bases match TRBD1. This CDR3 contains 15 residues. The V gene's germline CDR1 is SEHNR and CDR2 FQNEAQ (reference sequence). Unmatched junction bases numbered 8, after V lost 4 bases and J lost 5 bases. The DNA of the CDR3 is TGTGCCAGCAGCTCCCCCCGGACAGGGGGAAACGAGCAGTACTTC. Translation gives CASSSPRTGGNEQYF.

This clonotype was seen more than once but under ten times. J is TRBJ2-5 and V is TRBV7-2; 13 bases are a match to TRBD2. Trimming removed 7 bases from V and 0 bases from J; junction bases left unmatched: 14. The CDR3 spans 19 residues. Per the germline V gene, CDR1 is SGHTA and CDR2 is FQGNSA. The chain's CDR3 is CASIKKGLAGAEYQETQYF. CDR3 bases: TGTGCCAGCATCAAAAAAGGACTAGCGGGGGCTGAGTACCAAGAGACCCAGTACTTC.

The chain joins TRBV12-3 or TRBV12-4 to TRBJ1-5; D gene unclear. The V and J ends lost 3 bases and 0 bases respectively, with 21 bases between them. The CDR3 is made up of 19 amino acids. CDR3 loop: CASSFSGMPSRYSNQPQHF. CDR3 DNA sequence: TGTGCCAGCAGTTTCTCGGGGATGCCTTCAAGATATAGCAATCAGCCCCAGCATTTT.

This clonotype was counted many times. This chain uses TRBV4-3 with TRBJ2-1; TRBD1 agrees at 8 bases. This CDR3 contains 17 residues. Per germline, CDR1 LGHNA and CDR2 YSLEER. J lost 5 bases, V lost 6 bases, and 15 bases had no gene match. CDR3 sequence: CASSNRRYRTGHNEQFF. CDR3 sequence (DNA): TGCGCCAGCAGTAACCGCAGGTATCGGACAGGGCACAATGAGCAGTTCTTC.